The 11 T cell receptor beta chains below were found in one sample sequenced in a study of monozygotic twins with inflammatory bowel disease. One entry per CDR3 protein, without DNA, is what TCRdb gives after re-calling the 5' RACE reads. In total, the table holds about 380,000 distinct CDR3 sequences. The sequencing input was blood. The source of these receptors is a human donor with ulcerative colitis or Crohn's disease, or a healthy co-twin of an affected twin (not recorded which).

J is TRBJ1-6 and V is TRBV4-3; TCRdb gives TRBD1 as the D gene, but with no DNA this cannot be confirmed. The CDR3 runs 14 residues. CDR1 and CDR2 (germline): LGHNA, YSLEER. CDR3 amino acids: CASSLVGRGSPLHF.

This rearrangement joins TRBV11-3 to TRBJ1-5. The CDR3 is made up of 16 amino acids. The germline CDR1 and CDR2 sequences are SGHNT and YENEEA. The CDR3 region is CASSLESGYSNQPQHF.

The V gene is TRBV6-2 or TRBV6-3, the J gene TRBJ2-1; absent DNA, TCRdb's TRBD2 call cannot be checked. This CDR3 contains 16 residues. Germline-derived CDR1 and CDR2 are MNHEY and SVGEGT. The CDR3 sequence is CASSYSLAGRVDEQFF.

The V call is TRBV20-1, the J call TRBJ1-2; the D call of TRBD1 rests on TCRdb alone, since no DNA is present to check it. CDR1 is DFQATT and CDR2 is SNEGSKA in the germline V gene (reference sequence). The CDR3 length is 13 residues. CDR3 sequence reads: CSASPDRGYGYTF.

V and J are TRBV7-2 and TRBJ2-2; TCRdb reports TRBD1, a call that lacks DNA to check it against. The CDR3 covers 15 residues. Germline V gene sequence: CDR1 SGHTA, CDR2 FQGNSA. This chain's CDR3 is CASSLRTGNTGELFF.

V usage is TRBV3-1 and J usage is TRBJ2-1; the TCRdb D gene call, TRBD2, has no DNA to confirm it. This CDR3 has 17 residues. Looked up from germline, CDR1 is LGHDT and CDR2 is YNNKEL (reference sequence). The CDR3 reads CASSQGLAGGLDNEQFF.

The chain joins TRBV30 to TRBJ2-7; the TRBD2 assignment by TCRdb is unverifiable without DNA. CDR1 and CDR2 (germline): GTSNPN, SVGIG (reference sequence). The CDR3 extends over 13 amino acids. The CDR3 is CAWSVDGGYEQYF.

The chain uses TRBV2 and TRBJ2-7; TCRdb proposes TRBD1, but this gene call is untestable without DNA. The germline gives CDR1 SNHLY, CDR2 FYNNEI. The CDR3 length is 13 residues. CDR3 sequence: CASIGGLSYEQYF. The full variable domain, its missing parts supplied by reference TRBV2 and TRBJ2-7, is EPEVTQTPSHQVTQMGQEVILRCVPISNHLYFYWYRQILGQKVEFLVSFYNNEISEKSEIFDDQFSVERPDGSNFTLKIRSTKLEDSAMYFCASIGGLSYEQYFGPGTRLTVT.

This chain's CDR3 is CASSISVGRGGTEAFF. The V and J genes are TRBV19 and TRBJ1-1. The CDR3 is made up of 16 amino acids. The germline CDR1 and CDR2 sequences are LNHDA and SQIVND (reference sequence).

The rearrangement uses TRBV12-3 or TRBV12-4 and TRBJ2-7. This CDR3 has 12 residues. The CDR3 reads CASSLEIWEQYF.

The chain links TRBV30 to TRBJ2-2; TCRdb selects TRBD1, and the lack of DNA leaves this call unchecked. This CDR3 spans 15 amino acids. Germline V gives CDR1 GTSNPN, CDR2 SVGIG (reference sequence). This CDR3 is CAWSFRPGNTGELFF.